The clone carrying this T cell receptor beta chain came up a few times. Patients from Seattle were sampled longitudinally, starting during active infection. The data belong to a study of blood T cell repertoires in COVID-19. Authors' data handling: Estimated nucleated cell counts came from reference gene primer amplification. Libraries were prepared by immunoSEQ multiplex PCR; TCRdb keeps only in-frame clonotypes and omits some of them. V, J and clone size reflect that table, while D and trimming were determined from the DNA. The table lists roughly 130,000 clones, 80% to 85% of them singletons, with approximately 9% in the top ten. The ends were cut back, 3 bases at V and 6 bases at J, with 9 bases in the middle. The germline CDR1 and CDR2 sequences are SGHTA and FQGNSA. The CDR3 loop spans 13 amino acids.

This TCR was recovered from a man between 25 and 39 years old with COVID-19, enrolled during active disease. Sequenced material: peripheral blood. This sequence joins TRBV7-2 and TRBJ1-3; D is uncertain. CDR3 residues: CASSLTQLNTIYF. CDR3 nucleotide sequence: TGTGCCAGCAGCTTGACACAGTTAAACACCATATATTTT.